This T cell receptor (beta chain) was captured in a study of memory B cells and T cells in multiple sclerosis. General study findings and limits: Compartments had unequal clone-set sizes, affecting shared clonotype counts.

Separate sequencing covered autoproliferating (CFSE-dim) and non-proliferating (CFSE-high) T cells from stimulus-free culture. Cultures began with about 45 million CFSE-labeled PBMCs, unstimulated for 6 to 8 days, with replicate wells pooled. Without exogenous stimuli, roughly 0.5 uM CFSE-labeled PBMCs were cultured serum-free. This table comes from immunoSEQ multiplex PCR, and its TCRdb copy is limited to in-frame clones, with some not included. This repertoire shows 30,000 to 40,000 clones, 86% found once; its top ten account for 2% to 3%. About this clone itself: Its cognate antigen is unknown.

Sequenced material: PBMCs from blood kept in culture. This receptor was taken from a human donor with multiple sclerosis.

This CDR3 is CASSLRASGANTGELFF. The CDR3 DNA follows: TGTGCCAGCAGCTTAAGGGCTAGCGGGGCGAACACCGGGGAGCTGTTTTTT. J is TRBJ2-2 and V is TRBV7-3, with TRBD2 identical over 9 bases. The trim removed 1 base at V and 0 bases at J, leaving 3 bases unmatched. Germline lookup yields CDR1 SGHTA and CDR2 FQGTGA. The CDR3 contains 17 residues. Complete variable domain (other parts from reference TRBV7-3 and TRBJ2-2): GAGVSQTPSNKVTEKGKYVELRCDPISGHTALYWYRQSLGQGPEFLIYFQGTGAADDSGLPNDRFFAVRPEGSVSTLKIQRTERGDSAVYLCASSLRASGANTGELFFGEGSRLTVL.